This T cell receptor beta chain was recorded in a study of blood T cells in healthy people across ages. Broader study findings: Strong correlation was found linking TCR beta diversity to naive T cell percentage.

PCR was performed a second time for about 7 to 11 cycles using a sample-barcoded 5' primer and a J-beta primer mix. TCRdb reprocessed the 5' RACE reads with MiXCR, giving one entry per CDR3 protein. The sample has about 1.8 million distinct CDR3 sequences, less than 50% seen once. This clonotype was counted a few times. What it recognizes is unknown. The TCR comes from a woman in her thirties or forties in good health. The source material was blood.

The CDR3 loop is CASSLEFGSINYEQYF. The CDR3 DNA reads as TGTGCCAGCAGCTTAGAGTTTGGCAGTATTAACTACGAGCAGTACTTC. The chain combines TRBV11-2 with TRBJ2-7; D not resolved. Deletions cut 0 bases from V and 3 bases from J, with 15 bases between. This CDR3 has 16 amino acids. Germline CDR1 and CDR2: SGHAT and FQNNGV.